A single sample is the source of the 12 T cell receptor beta chains below, sequenced in a study of blood T cell repertoires in COVID-19. Data came from immunoSEQ multiplex PCR; TCRdb stores just in-frame clones and leaves some out. The data show roughly 120,000 clones, roughly 90% seen once. Sequenced sample: peripheral blood. These receptors were obtained from a man aged 55 to 70 with COVID-19, enrolled during active disease.

The CDR3 loop reads CASSPPPGAARLDNEQFF. The CDR3 coding sequence is TGCGCCAGCAGCCCACCCCCAGGGGCGGCTAGATTGGACAATGAGCAGTTCTTC. This chain connects TRBV4-1 to TRBJ2-1; a possible D gene is TRBD1 (6 bases). V was clipped by 4 bases and J by 5 bases, with 24 bases between them. The CDR3 contains 18 residues. In germline, CDR1 is MGHRA, CDR2 YSYEKL.

The chain employs TRBV23-1 and TRBJ2-5, with D possibly being TRBD2 (6 bases). TRBV23-1 is marked as an open reading frame, function uncertain. Trimming stripped 3 bases from V and 4 bases from J, with 18 bases between. This CDR3 has 16 residues. CDR3 amino acids: CASSQPLAPRRETQYF. CDR3 coding DNA: TGCGCCAGCAGTCAGCCCCTAGCGCCCCGGCGAGAGACCCAGTACTTC.

J is TRBJ2-7 and V is TRBV2; TRBD1 is a possible D gene (6 bases). Germline V gene data show CDR1 as SNHLY and CDR2 as FYNNEI. Trimming removed 4 bases from V and 9 bases from J, with 16 bases in between. This CDR3 contains 13 residues. CDR3 protein: CASSAAGEIGQYF. CDR3 bases: TGTGCCAGCAGTGCGGCAGGGGAAATAGGGCAGTACTTC.

The chain has TRBV9 and TRBJ2-2; D might be TRBD2 (6 bases). This CDR3 is built from 15 residues. Germline assignment: CDR1 SGDLS and CDR2 YYNGEE. The germline V and J ends were trimmed by 7 bases and 5 bases, with 18 bases remaining between them. CDR3 in DNA: TGTGCCAGCTCCTTCGCCGGGACTGGGACCGGGGAGCTGTTTTTT. This translates into CASSFAGTGTGELFF. The variable domain in full, completed from reference TRBV9 and TRBJ2-2, reads DSGVTQTPKHLITATGQRVTLRCSPRSGDLSVYWYQQSLDQGLQFLIQYYNGEERAKGNILERFSAQQFPDLHSELNLSSLELGDSALYFCASSFAGTGTGELFFGEGSRLTVL.

V is TRBV28 and J is TRBJ2-3; maybe TRBD1 (6 bases). The CDR3 has 16 amino acids. Trimming pared 4 bases from V and 2 bases from J, leaving 16 bases between. Looked up from germline, CDR1 is MDHEN and CDR2 is SYDVKM. DNA for the CDR3: TGTGCCAGCAGTTCCACGACAGGACTTATCACAGATACGCAGTATTTT. Its translation: CASSSTTGLITDTQYF. Filled out from reference TRBV28 and TRBJ2-3, the complete variable domain reads DVKVTQSSRYLVKRTGEKVFLECVQDMDHENMFWYRQDPGLGLRLIYFSYDVKMKEKGDIPEGYSVSREKKERFSLILESASTNQTSMYLCASSSTTGLITDTQYFGPGTRLTVL.

This chain uses TRBV5-4 with TRBJ1-6; D is undetermined. Between the trimmed V and J ends, which lost 0 bases and 7 bases, there was a span of 14 bases. The CDR3 spans 16 residues. Germline CDR1 is SGHNT and CDR2 is YYREEE (reference sequence). The CDR3 region has the DNA TGTGCCAGCAGCTTGGACCCGGGCCCTAGCAATTCACCCCTCCACTTT. Residues: CASSLDPGPSNSPLHF.

The chain employs TRBV7-3 and TRBJ1-1, with unresolved D. The CDR3 extends over 14 amino acids. Germline CDR1 is SGHTA and CDR2 is FQGTGA. Between the trimmed V and J ends, which lost 5 bases and 1 base, there was a span of 11 bases. DNA for the CDR3: TGTGCCAGCAGCCCCCTCGGTCCGAACACTGAAGCTTTCTTT. Encoded protein: CASSPLGPNTEAFF.

Ten or more counts support this clone. The chain links TRBV5-4 to TRBJ1-5; D is possibly TRBD1 (6 bases). CDR1 is SGHNT, CDR2 YYREEE, per germline (reference sequence). V dropped 0 bases and J dropped 3 bases, with 10 bases sitting between them. This CDR3 is 15 amino acids long. The CDR3 sequence: CASSLAGAVNQPQHF. CDR3 sequence (DNA): TGTGCCAGCAGCTTGGCAGGGGCCGTCAATCAGCCCCAGCATTTT.

V is TRBV12-3 or TRBV12-4 and J is TRBJ2-7, with D uncertain. There are 13 residues in the CDR3. Trimming took off 7 bases at V and 2 bases at J, with 12 bases between the two ends. The CDR3 here is CASTLSVTYEQYF. DNA of the CDR3: TGTGCCAGCACACTTTCGGTAACCTACGAGCAGTACTTC.

This clone has more than one count but fewer than ten. This chain links TRBV27 with TRBJ2-7; a possible D gene is TRBD2 (5 bases). CDR3 length equals 12 residues. Germline V gives CDR1 MNHEY, CDR2 SMNVEV (reference sequence). V gave up 7 bases and J gave up 7 bases, with 14 bases separating them. In DNA form, the CDR3 reads TGTGCCAGCATGGGCGGGTATGATGAGCAGTACTTC. Its translation: CASMGGYDEQYF.

CDR3 nucleotide sequence: TGCGCCAGCAGCCGGGGAGGGACAGGCTTGGTTTTCAATTCACCCCTCCACTTT. Encoded protein: CASSRGGTGLVFNSPLHF. The J gene is TRBJ1-6, the V gene TRBV4-1; 8 bases agree with TRBD1. Germline loops: CDR1 MGHRA, CDR2 YSYEKL. J gave up 7 bases and V 4 bases, and 15 bases lay outside the gene matches. This CDR3 has 18 residues.

This clone was seen a few times. The chain uses TRBV19 and TRBJ2-7; 14 bases are shared with TRBD2. This CDR3 has 17 residues. Germline CDR1 is LNHDA and CDR2 is SQIVND (reference sequence). V was pared by 5 bases and J by 2 bases, with 8 bases of the junction left unmatched. The CDR3 DNA is TGTGCCAGTAGTTCAGGACTAGCGGGAGGCGGCCCCTACGAGCAGTACTTC. Translating it yields CASSSGLAGGGPYEQYF.